A selection of T cell receptor beta chains follows, all from one sample in a study of graft-versus-host responses after intestinal transplantation. Sequencing was performed with immunoSEQ multiplex PCR; in TCRdb, only in-frame clones are kept and a portion is missing. Of tens of thousands of clones detected, just over 90% appear once; the ten largest clones hold approximately 5.5%. These TCRs are of unknown antigen specificity. This sample comprised unstimulated CD8+ T cells sorted from spleen or lymph node cells, obtained before intestinal transplant. The receptors stem from a human donor who received an intestinal transplant. Each CDR3 is given with its conserved first and last residue. A D gene is named only where the DNA matches it firmly. The listing skips clone size in some rows; elsewhere it reads once, few, many or a size class.

v_gene	abundance	j_gene	d_gene	CDR3nt	CDR3aa
TRBV2	NA	TRBJ2-2	TRBD2	TGTGCCGCTGGGACTAGCGGGGTGGGCGGGGAGCTGTTTTTT	CAAGTSGVGGELFF
TRBV7-9	NA	TRBJ1-1	NA	TGTGCCAGCAGCTTGGCGCGAATCGTGGGAAACACTGAAGCTTTCTTT	CASSLARIVGNTEAFF
TRBV27	NA	TRBJ2-1	TRBD1	TGTGCCAGCAGCTACGACGGGACAGGGTACAATGAGCAGTTCTTC	CASSYDGTGYNEQFF
TRBV2	NA	TRBJ1-1	NA	TGTGCCAGTACCCTCGGGAAAGCTTTCTTT	CASTLGKAFF
TRBV4-1	NA	TRBJ2-7	TRBD2	TGCGCCAGCAGCCAACCAGGACTAGCGGACTACGAGCAGTACTTC	CASSQPGLADYEQYF
TRBV6-6	once	TRBJ2-1	TRBD2	TGTGCCAGCAGTTACGGGGACTACACCGAGCAGTTCTTC	CASSYGDYTEQFF
TRBV6-5	NA	TRBJ2-1	TRBD2	TGTGCCAGCAGTTATGAGGCTAGCGGGAGTGATGAGCAGTTCTTC	CASSYEASGSDEQFF
TRBV5-6	NA	TRBJ2-1	NA	TGTGCCAGCAGCGGGGTGGAGAGCTCCTACAATGAGCAGTTCTTC	CASSGVESSYNEQFF
TRBV7-9	NA	TRBJ1-1	TRBD1	TGTGCCAGCAGCGTCGGACAGGGGAACACTGAAGCTTTCTTT	CASSVGQGNTEAFF
TRBV7-6	NA	TRBJ2-1	NA	TGTGCCAGCAGCTTAAAAAGAGGGGGTAATGAGCAGTTCTTC	CASSLKRGGNEQFF